This TCR beta chain was documented in a study of T cell responses to AZD1222 COVID-19 vaccine. General study points: Only a handful of AZD1222 recipients were seropositive at baseline. Clonal diversity was possibly underestimated, and white British individuals and females predominated among donors. Repertoire sampling happened only post peak T cell response.

Clones were sequenced by immunoSEQ multiplex PCR, and TCRdb holds only the in-frame ones, with some missing. The table lists 90,000 or so clones, 80% to 90% of them singletons. On this clone: Antigen: not known.

This clonotype was sampled from an adult in good health. The sequences come from peripheral blood, collected on day 0 of AZD1222 vaccination.

The CDR3 spells CASSLSRQLTQETQYF. Here the CDR3 DNA reads TGTGCCAGCAGTTTATCGAGACAGTTAACTCAAGAGACCCAGTACTTC. The genes are TRBV27 and TRBJ2-5, with a weak D call TRBD1 (5 bases). Between the trimmed V and J ends, which lost 0 bases and 2 bases, there was a span of 13 bases. CDR1 and CDR2 (germline): MNHEY, SMNVEV (reference sequence). The CDR3 contains 16 residues.